Detailed here is one T cell receptor beta chain. The target antigen is unknown. Full-length variable regions came from constant-region reverse primers plus semi-nested Nested Universal Primer A PCR. TCRdb passed the 5' RACE reads through MiXCR, listing each CDR3 protein once. The sample lists 10,000 to 13,000 distinct CDR3 sequences, roughly 15% seen once, with 3.5% to 4.5% in the top ten. Notes on the study in general: Larger-cohort validation covered only one TCR beta V-J rearrangement. Tumor Tregs overlapped most with tumor, then blood, naive CD4+ cells.

The sorted Tregs were CD4+CD25+CD127-/low cells. Germline V gives CDR1 SGHTA, CDR2 FQGTGA. The V end lost 5 bases, the J end lost 8 bases, and 12 bases lay between the germline ends. The CDR3 extends over 13 amino acids. The sequenced sample consisted of Tregs sorted from a lymph node. This TCR derives from a female donor with breast cancer. The chain couples TRBV7-3 to TRBJ2-2; the D is unclear. The CDR3 reads CASSQDPLGELFF. Written as DNA, the CDR3 is TGTGCCAGCAGCCAAGACCCCCTAGGGGAGCTGTTTTTT.